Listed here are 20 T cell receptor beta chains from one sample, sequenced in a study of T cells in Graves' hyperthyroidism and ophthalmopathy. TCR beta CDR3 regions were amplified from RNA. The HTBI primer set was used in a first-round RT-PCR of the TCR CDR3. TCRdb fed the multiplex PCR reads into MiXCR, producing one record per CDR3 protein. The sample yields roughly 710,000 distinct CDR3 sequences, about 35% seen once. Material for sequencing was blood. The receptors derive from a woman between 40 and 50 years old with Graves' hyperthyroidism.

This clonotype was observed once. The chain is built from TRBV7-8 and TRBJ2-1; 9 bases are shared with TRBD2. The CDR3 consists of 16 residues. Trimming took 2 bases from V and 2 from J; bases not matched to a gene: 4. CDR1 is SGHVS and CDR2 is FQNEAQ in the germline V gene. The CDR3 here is CASSLKAGGTYNEQFF. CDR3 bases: TGTGCCAGCAGCTTAAAGGCGGGAGGGACCTACAATGAGCAGTTCTTC.

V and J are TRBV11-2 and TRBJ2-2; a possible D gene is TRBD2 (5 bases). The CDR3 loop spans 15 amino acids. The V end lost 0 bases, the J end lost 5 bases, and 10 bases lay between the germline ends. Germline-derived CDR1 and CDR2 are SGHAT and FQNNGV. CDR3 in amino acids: CASSLEARVTGELFF. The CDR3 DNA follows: TGTGCCAGCAGCTTAGAGGCGAGGGTGACCGGGGAGCTGTTTTTT.

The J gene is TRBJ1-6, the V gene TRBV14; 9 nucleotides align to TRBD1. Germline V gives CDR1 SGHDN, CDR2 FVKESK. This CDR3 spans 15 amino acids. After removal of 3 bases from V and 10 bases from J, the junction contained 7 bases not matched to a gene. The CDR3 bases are TGTGCCAGCAGCCAGGGACAGGGAATAGACTCACCCCTCCACTTT. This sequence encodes CASSQGQGIDSPLHF.

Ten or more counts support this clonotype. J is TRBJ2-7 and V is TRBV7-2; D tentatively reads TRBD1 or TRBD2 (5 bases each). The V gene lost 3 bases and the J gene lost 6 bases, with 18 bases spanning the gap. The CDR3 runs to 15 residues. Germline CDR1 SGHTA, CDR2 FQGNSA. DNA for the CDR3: TGTGCCAGCAGCTTGGAGGCAGGGTGGGTCGGCGAGCAGTACTTC. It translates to CASSLEAGWVGEQYF.

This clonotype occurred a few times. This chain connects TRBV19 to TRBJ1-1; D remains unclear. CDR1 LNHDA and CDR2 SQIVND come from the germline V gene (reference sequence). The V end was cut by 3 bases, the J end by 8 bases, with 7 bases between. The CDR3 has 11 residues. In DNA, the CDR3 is TGTGCCAGTAGTATGGGGATAGAAGCTTTCTTT. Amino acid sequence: CASSMGIEAFF.

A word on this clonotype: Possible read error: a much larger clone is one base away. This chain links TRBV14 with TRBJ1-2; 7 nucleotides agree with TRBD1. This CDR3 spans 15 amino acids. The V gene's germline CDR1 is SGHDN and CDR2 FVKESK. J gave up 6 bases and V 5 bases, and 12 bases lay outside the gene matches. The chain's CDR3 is CASSARDRTRDGYTF. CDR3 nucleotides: TGTGCCAGCAGCGCACGGGACAGAACTAGGGATGGCTACACCTTC.

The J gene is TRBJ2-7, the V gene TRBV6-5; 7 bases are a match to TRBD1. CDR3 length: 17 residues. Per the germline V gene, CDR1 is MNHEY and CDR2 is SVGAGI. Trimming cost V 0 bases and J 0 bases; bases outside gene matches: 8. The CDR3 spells CASSYSPGQDFSYEQYF. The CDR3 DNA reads TGTGCCAGCAGTTACTCACCAGGACAGGATTTCTCCTACGAGCAGTACTTC.

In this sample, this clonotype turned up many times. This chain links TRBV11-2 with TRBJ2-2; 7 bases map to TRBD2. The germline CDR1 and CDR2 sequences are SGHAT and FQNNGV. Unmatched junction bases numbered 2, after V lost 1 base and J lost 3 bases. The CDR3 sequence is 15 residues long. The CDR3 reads CASSLVGGDTGELFF. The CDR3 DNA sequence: TGTGCCAGCAGCTTAGTGGGAGGGGACACCGGGGAGCTGTTTTTT.

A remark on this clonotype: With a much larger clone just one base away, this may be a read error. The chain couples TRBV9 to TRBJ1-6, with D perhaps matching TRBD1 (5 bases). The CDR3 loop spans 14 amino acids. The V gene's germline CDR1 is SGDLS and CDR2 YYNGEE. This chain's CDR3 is CAGSLGTRNSPLHF. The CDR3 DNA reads TGTGCCGGCAGCTTAGGGACTAGAAATTCACCCCTCCACTTT. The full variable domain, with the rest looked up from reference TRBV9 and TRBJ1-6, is DSGVTQTPKHLITATGQRVTLRCSPRSGDLSVYWYQQSLDQGLQFLIQYYNGEERAKGNILERFSAQQFPDLHSELNLSSLELGDSALYFCAGSLGTRNSPLHFGNGTRLTVT.

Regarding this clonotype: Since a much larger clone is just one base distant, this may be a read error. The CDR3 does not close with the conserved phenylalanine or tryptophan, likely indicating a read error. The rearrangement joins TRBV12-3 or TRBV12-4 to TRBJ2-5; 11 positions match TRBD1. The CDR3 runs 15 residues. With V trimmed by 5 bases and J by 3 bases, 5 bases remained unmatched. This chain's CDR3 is CASSAGQGAEETQYL. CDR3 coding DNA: TGTGCCAGCAGTGCAGGACAGGGGGCCGAAGAGACCCAGTACCTC.

The CDR3 protein is CASSPGQGVGDTEAFF. Written as DNA, the CDR3 is TGTGCCAGCAGCCCCGGACAGGGGGTTGGAGACACTGAAGCTTTCTTT. The V gene is TRBV6-1, the J gene TRBJ1-1; TRBD1 matches 10 bases. This CDR3 is 16 amino acids long. The V gene end was trimmed by 6 bases and the J gene end by 3 bases; junction bases not matched to a gene: 10. Germline CDR1 MNHNS, CDR2 SASEGT.

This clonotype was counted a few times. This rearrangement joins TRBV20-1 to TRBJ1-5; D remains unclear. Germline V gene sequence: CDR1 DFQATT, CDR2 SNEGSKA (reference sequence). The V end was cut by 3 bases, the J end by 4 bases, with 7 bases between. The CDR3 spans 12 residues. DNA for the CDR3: TGCAGTGCTAGGGCTTGGAATCAGCCCCAGCATTTT. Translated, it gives CSARAWNQPQHF.

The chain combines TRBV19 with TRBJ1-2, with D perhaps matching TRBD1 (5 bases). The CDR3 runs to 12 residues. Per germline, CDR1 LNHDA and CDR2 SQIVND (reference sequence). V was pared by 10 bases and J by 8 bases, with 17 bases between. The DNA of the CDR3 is TGTGCCACCAGACGGGGACGTGGAGGCTACACCTTC. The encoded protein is CATRRGRGGYTF. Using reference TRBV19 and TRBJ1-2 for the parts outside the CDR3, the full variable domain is DGGITQSPKYLFRKEGQNVTLSCEQNLNHDAMYWYRQDPGQGLRLIYYSQIVNDFQKGDIAEGYSVSREKKESFPLTVTSAQKNPTAFYLCATRRGRGGYTFGSGTRLTVV.

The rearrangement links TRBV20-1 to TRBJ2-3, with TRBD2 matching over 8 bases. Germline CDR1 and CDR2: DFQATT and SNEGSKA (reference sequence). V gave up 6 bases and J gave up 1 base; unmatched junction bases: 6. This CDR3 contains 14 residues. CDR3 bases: TGCAGTGCGGACGGGGGGGCGGGCACAGATACGCAGTATTTT. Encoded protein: CSADGGAGTDTQYF.

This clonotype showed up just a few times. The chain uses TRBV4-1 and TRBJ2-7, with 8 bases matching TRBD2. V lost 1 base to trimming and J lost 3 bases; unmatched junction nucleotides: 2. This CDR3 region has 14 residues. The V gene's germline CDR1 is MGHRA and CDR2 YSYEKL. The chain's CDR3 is CASSQAGGDYEQYF. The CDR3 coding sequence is TGCGCCAGCAGCCAAGCGGGGGGGGACTACGAGCAGTACTTC.

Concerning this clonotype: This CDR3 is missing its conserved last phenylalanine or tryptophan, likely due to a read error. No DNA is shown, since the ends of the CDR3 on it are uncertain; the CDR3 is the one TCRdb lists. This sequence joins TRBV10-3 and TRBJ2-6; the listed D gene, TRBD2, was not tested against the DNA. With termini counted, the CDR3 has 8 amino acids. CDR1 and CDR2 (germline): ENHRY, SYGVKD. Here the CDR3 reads CAITGGTS.

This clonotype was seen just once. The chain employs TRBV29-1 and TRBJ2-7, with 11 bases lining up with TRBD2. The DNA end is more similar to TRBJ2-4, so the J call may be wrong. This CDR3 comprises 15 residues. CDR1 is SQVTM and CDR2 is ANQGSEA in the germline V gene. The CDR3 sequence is CSVEVTSGADYIQYF. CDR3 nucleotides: TGCAGCGTTGAAGTGACTAGCGGGGCTGATTACATTCAGTACTTC.

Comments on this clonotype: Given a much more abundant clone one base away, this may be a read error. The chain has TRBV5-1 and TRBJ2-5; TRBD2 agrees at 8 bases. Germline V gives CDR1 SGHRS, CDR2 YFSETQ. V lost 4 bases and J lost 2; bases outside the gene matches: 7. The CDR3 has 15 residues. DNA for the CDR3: TGCGCCAGCAGCCGCACGGGGGGGCAACAAGAGACCCAGTACTTC. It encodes CASSRTGGQQETQYF.

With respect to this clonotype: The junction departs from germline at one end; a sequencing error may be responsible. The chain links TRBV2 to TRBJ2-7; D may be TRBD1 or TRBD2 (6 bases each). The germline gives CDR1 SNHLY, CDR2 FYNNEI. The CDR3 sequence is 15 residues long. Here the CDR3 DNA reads TGTGCCAGCAGCGAAGTGGGGGGCAGCTCCTACGAGCAGTACTTC. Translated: CASSEVGGSSYEQYF.

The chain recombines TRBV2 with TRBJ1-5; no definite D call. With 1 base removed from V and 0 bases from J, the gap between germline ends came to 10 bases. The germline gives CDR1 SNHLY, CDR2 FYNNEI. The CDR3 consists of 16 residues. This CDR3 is CASSEGTEDSNQPQHF. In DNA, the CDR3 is TGTGCCAGCAGTGAAGGGACGGAGGATAGCAATCAGCCCCAGCATTTT.